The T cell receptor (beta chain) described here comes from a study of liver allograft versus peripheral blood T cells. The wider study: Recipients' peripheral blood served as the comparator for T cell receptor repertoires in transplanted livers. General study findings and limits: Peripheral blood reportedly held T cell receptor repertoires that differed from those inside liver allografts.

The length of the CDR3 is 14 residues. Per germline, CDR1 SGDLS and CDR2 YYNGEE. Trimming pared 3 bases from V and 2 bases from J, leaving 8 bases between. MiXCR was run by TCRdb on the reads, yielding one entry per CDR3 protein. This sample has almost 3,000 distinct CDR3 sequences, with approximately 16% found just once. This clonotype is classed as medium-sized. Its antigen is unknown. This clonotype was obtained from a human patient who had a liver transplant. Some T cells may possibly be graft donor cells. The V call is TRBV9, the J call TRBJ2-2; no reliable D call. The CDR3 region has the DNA TGTGCCAGCAGCGGGACGGTCAACACCGGGGAGCTGTTTTTT. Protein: CASSGTVNTGELFF. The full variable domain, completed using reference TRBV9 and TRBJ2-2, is DSGVTQTPKHLITATGQRVTLRCSPRSGDLSVYWYQQSLDQGLQFLIQYYNGEERAKGNILERFSAQQFPDLHSELNLSSLELGDSALYFCASSGTVNTGELFFGEGSRLTVL.